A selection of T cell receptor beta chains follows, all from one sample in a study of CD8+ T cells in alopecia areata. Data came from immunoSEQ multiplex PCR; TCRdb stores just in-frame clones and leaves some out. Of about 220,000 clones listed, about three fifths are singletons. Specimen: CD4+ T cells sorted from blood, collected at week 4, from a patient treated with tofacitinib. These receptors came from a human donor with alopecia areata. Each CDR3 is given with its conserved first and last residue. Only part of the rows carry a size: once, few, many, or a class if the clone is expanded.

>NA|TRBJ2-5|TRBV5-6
CASSGTYVGEETQYF
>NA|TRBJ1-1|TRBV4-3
CASSQGLVHTEAFF
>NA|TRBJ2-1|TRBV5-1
CASSLGSEQFF
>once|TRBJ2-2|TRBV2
CASSELQGNTGELFF
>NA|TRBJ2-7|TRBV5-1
CATIQGVEQYF
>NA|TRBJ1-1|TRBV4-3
CASSLRGRLNTEAFF
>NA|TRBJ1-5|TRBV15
CATSSALGGATEFGNQPQHF
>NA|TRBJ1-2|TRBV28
CASRDHGYTF
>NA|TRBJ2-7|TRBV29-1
CSGIVDYEQYF
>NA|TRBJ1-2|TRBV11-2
CASSLVAGGYGYTF
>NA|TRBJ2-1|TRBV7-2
CASSLVAGGSNEQFF
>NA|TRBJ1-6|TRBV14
CASSQLEGFSPLHF
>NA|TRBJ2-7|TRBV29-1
CSVEGTTYEQYF
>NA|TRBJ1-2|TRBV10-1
CASSAGTGAYGYTF
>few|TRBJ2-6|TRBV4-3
CASSLSGSGANVLTF
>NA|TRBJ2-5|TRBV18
CASSPPTTRAETQYF
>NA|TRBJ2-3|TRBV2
CASRPDGTDTQYF